A selection of T cell receptor beta chains follows, all from one sample in a study of molecular identifiers for immune sequencing clone quantification. TCRdb re-called the PCR reads through MiXCR, storing one row per CDR3 protein. The table lists some 650,000 distinct CDR3 sequences, just under 20% of them singletons. Sequencing was performed on naive CD8+ T cells from blood, with Jurkat cell RNA spiked in. Receptors originate from a human donor in good health. Some libraries in this study had Jurkat cell RNA spiked in. Both conserved end residues are part of each CDR3. The D gene is left open where the match is weak. Clone size is not always given. Where it is, it says once, few, many or a class for expanded clones.

cdr3_length: 16
j_call: TRBJ2-3
v_call: TRBV5-6
clone_size: few
d_call: TRBD2
cdr3_nt: TGTGCCAGCAGCTGGGCCGGACTAGCGAGCACAGATACGCAGTATTTT
cdr3_aa: CASSWAGLASTDTQYF

cdr3_length: 16
j_call: TRBJ1-4
v_call: TRBV7-9
clone_size: many
d_call: .
cdr3_nt: TGTGCCAGCAGCTTCGAGAAGACAGGTTCGTCGGAAAAACTGTTTTTT
cdr3_aa: CASSFEKTGSSEKLFF

cdr3_length: 17
j_call: TRBJ1-4
v_call: TRBV4-3
clone_size: many
d_call: TRBD1
cdr3_nt: TGCGCCAGCAGCCAAGAAGAACTGGGACAGAAGAATGAAAAACTGTTTTTT
cdr3_aa: CASSQEELGQKNEKLFF

cdr3_length: 17
j_call: TRBJ2-5
v_call: TRBV27
clone_size: .
d_call: TRBD1
cdr3_nt: TGTGCCAGCAGTCCGCGGGGACAGGGGGCAAGCGAAGAGACCCAGTACTTC
cdr3_aa: CASSPRGQGASEETQYF

cdr3_length: 13
j_call: TRBJ2-7
v_call: TRBV30
clone_size: .
d_call: .
cdr3_nt: TGTGCCTGGAGTGACAGCGGTACCTACGAGCAGTACTTC
cdr3_aa: CAWSDSGTYEQYF

cdr3_length: 14
j_call: TRBJ1-2
v_call: TRBV29-1
clone_size: .
d_call: .
cdr3_nt: TGCAGCGTTGACAGGGAGGACGACGGTTCAGGCTACACCTTC
cdr3_aa: CSVDREDDGSGYTF

cdr3_length: 18
j_call: TRBJ1-1
v_call: TRBV2
clone_size: many
d_call: TRBD1
cdr3_nt: TGTGCCAGCAGTGATCCCCGGGACAGGGGGCGAGAGAACACTGAAGCTTTCTTT
cdr3_aa: CASSDPRDRGRENTEAFF

cdr3_length: 14
j_call: TRBJ1-5
v_call: TRBV5-8
clone_size: many
d_call: .
cdr3_nt: TGTGCCAGCAGCTTGGTACGAGGCAATCAGCCCCAGCATTTT
cdr3_aa: CASSLVRGNQPQHF

cdr3_length: 16
j_call: TRBJ2-2
v_call: TRBV4-3
clone_size: .
d_call: .
cdr3_nt: TGCGCCAGCGGCCAAGAATACGGGAGAGACCCCGGGGAGCTGTTTTTT
cdr3_aa: CASGQEYGRDPGELFF

cdr3_length: 12
j_call: TRBJ1-1
v_call: TRBV30
clone_size: many
d_call: .
cdr3_nt: TGTGCCTGGAGCCCTTTTAACACTGAAGCTTTCTTT
cdr3_aa: CAWSPFNTEAFF

cdr3_length: 18
j_call: TRBJ2-3
v_call: TRBV4-3
clone_size: many
d_call: TRBD1
cdr3_nt: TGCGCCAGCAGCCAAGTTATGATACAGGGGGCAAGCACAGATACGCAGTATTTT
cdr3_aa: CASSQVMIQGASTDTQYF

cdr3_length: 14
j_call: TRBJ2-4
v_call: TRBV28
clone_size: many
d_call: .
cdr3_nt: TGTGCCAGCAGTTTGACGCTAGCCAAAAACATTCAGTACTTC
cdr3_aa: CASSLTLAKNIQYF

cdr3_length: 14
j_call: TRBJ2-1
v_call: TRBV20-1
clone_size: once
d_call: TRBD1
cdr3_nt: TGCAGTGCGCTGGGACAGGGGCTCTACAATGAGCAGTTCTTC
cdr3_aa: CSALGQGLYNEQFF

cdr3_length: 15
j_call: TRBJ2-3
v_call: TRBV27
clone_size: .
d_call: TRBD1
cdr3_nt: TGTGCCAGCAGTGAGGGACAGGGTTTAGGAGATACGCAGTATTTT
cdr3_aa: CASSEGQGLGDTQYF

cdr3_length: 18
j_call: TRBJ2-1
v_call: TRBV7-2
clone_size: many
d_call: TRBD1
cdr3_nt: TGTGCCAGCAGCCCATGGGACAGGCGAAAGTATAGCTACAATGAGCAGTTCTTC
cdr3_aa: CASSPWDRRKYSYNEQFF

cdr3_length: 15
j_call: TRBJ1-1
v_call: TRBV4-3
clone_size: many
d_call: .
cdr3_nt: TGCGCCAGCAGCCAAGATGGCGGGGGATCCACTGAAGCTTTCTTT
cdr3_aa: CASSQDGGGSTEAFF

cdr3_length: 13
j_call: TRBJ2-7
v_call: TRBV7-9
clone_size: .
d_call: .
cdr3_nt: TGTGCCAGCAGCCCTGGCGCGACCTACGGGCAGTACTTC
cdr3_aa: CASSPGATYGQYF

cdr3_length: 18
j_call: TRBJ2-1
v_call: TRBV11-2
clone_size: many
d_call: TRBD2
cdr3_nt: TGTGCCAGCAGCTTAGGGCTAGCGGGGGAACAACCTTACAATGAGCAGTTCTTC
cdr3_aa: CASSLGLAGEQPYNEQFF

cdr3_length: 16
j_call: TRBJ2-5
v_call: TRBV7-2
clone_size: many
d_call: .
cdr3_nt: TGTGCCAGCAGCTTAGCGGTGACAGGTATCCAAGAGACCCAGTACTTC
cdr3_aa: CASSLAVTGIQETQYF

cdr3_length: 15
j_call: TRBJ2-3
v_call: TRBV6-2/TRBV6-3
clone_size: many
d_call: TRBD2
cdr3_nt: TGTGCCAGCAGGGGAGCGGGAGCCTACACAGATACGCAGTATTTT
cdr3_aa: CASRGAGAYTDTQYF

cdr3_length: 12
j_call: TRBJ2-1
v_call: TRBV6-2/TRBV6-3
clone_size: many
d_call: .
cdr3_nt: TGTGCCAGCAGTGACGGTGGTAATGAGCAGTTCTTC
cdr3_aa: CASSDGGNEQFF

cdr3_length: 14
j_call: TRBJ2-3
v_call: TRBV10-3
clone_size: many
d_call: .
cdr3_nt: TGTGCCATCAGTGAGTATGGAGAGGCAGATACGCAGTATTTT
cdr3_aa: CAISEYGEADTQYF

cdr3_length: 17
j_call: TRBJ2-2
v_call: TRBV7-6
clone_size: .
d_call: TRBD2
cdr3_nt: TGTGCCAGCAGCTATGGGGCTAGCGGGAGTGTTACCGGGGAGCTGTTTTTT
cdr3_aa: CASSYGASGSVTGELFF

cdr3_length: 15
j_call: TRBJ2-2
v_call: TRBV6-1
clone_size: few
d_call: .
cdr3_nt: TGTGCCAGCAGTGAGACGCACCACTACACCGGGGAGCTGTTTTTT
cdr3_aa: CASSETHHYTGELFF

cdr3_length: 13
j_call: TRBJ2-2
v_call: TRBV19
clone_size: .
d_call: .
cdr3_nt: TGTGCCAGTAGGTGGATGGGGGCCGGGGAGCTGTTTTTT
cdr3_aa: CASRWMGAGELFF

cdr3_length: 10
j_call: TRBJ1-5
v_call: TRBV19
clone_size: .
d_call: .
cdr3_nt: TGTGCCAGGGGGAGTCAGCCCCAGCATTTT
cdr3_aa: CARGSQPQHF

cdr3_length: 15
j_call: TRBJ1-4
v_call: TRBV7-9
clone_size: many
d_call: TRBD1
cdr3_nt: TGTGCCAGCAGCCCTCCGGGACAGGGTAATGAAAAACTGTTTTTT
cdr3_aa: CASSPPGQGNEKLFF

cdr3_length: 16
j_call: TRBJ2-5
v_call: TRBV6-5
clone_size: many
d_call: TRBD1
cdr3_nt: TGTGCCAGCAGTTACCCTTCGGACAGGGGACAAGAGACCCAGTACTTC
cdr3_aa: CASSYPSDRGQETQYF

cdr3_length: 16
j_call: TRBJ1-6
v_call: TRBV24-1
clone_size: many
d_call: .
cdr3_nt: TGTGCCACCAGTGACTCGGATAGGGGGTCTCTTTCACCCCTCCACTTT
cdr3_aa: CATSDSDRGSLSPLHF

cdr3_length: 14
j_call: TRBJ1-4
v_call: TRBV9
clone_size: many
d_call: TRBD1
cdr3_nt: TGTGCCAGCAGCGTAGATGGGACAGTCGAAAAACTGTTTTTT
cdr3_aa: CASSVDGTVEKLFF

cdr3_length: 15
j_call: TRBJ1-5
v_call: TRBV2
clone_size: many
d_call: .
cdr3_nt: TGTGCCAGCAGTGAATTACACCTTAGCAATCAGCCCCAGCATTTT
cdr3_aa: CASSELHLSNQPQHF

cdr3_length: 14
j_call: TRBJ2-1
v_call: TRBV7-2
clone_size: many
d_call: .
cdr3_nt: TGTGCCAGCAGCTTAGCGAGGGGGGTTAATGAGCAGTTCTTC
cdr3_aa: CASSLARGVNEQFF

cdr3_length: 13
j_call: TRBJ2-7
v_call: TRBV25-1
clone_size: many
d_call: .
cdr3_nt: TGTGCCAGCAGTGAAGGGCGGCCTTTCGGGCAGTACTTC
cdr3_aa: CASSEGRPFGQYF

cdr3_length: 15
j_call: TRBJ1-6
v_call: TRBV7-9
clone_size: few
d_call: .
cdr3_nt: TGTGCCAGCAGCCGTACGAGCTCCTATAATTCACCCCTCCACTTT
cdr3_aa: CASSRTSSYNSPLHF

cdr3_length: 17
j_call: TRBJ2-3
v_call: TRBV10-3
clone_size: many
d_call: TRBD2
cdr3_nt: TGTGCCATCAGTGAGTCGTCTAGCGGGAGTCTCACAGATACGCAGTATTTT
cdr3_aa: CAISESSSGSLTDTQYF

cdr3_length: 16
j_call: TRBJ1-1
v_call: TRBV6-2/TRBV6-3
clone_size: many
d_call: TRBD1
cdr3_nt: TGTGCCAGCAGTTACCCCCGGGACAGGGGGCTCACTGAAGCTTTCTTT
cdr3_aa: CASSYPRDRGLTEAFF

cdr3_length: 13
j_call: TRBJ2-7
v_call: TRBV28
clone_size: .
d_call: TRBD1
cdr3_nt: TGTGCCAGCACGGGGACAGACCTTTACGAGCAGTACTTC
cdr3_aa: CASTGTDLYEQYF

cdr3_length: 14
j_call: TRBJ2-5
v_call: TRBV4-3
clone_size: many
d_call: .
cdr3_nt: TGCGCCAGCAGCCAAGATTCAGGGTGGGAGACCCAGTACTTC
cdr3_aa: CASSQDSGWETQYF

cdr3_length: 14
j_call: TRBJ2-5
v_call: TRBV5-6
clone_size: few
d_call: .
cdr3_nt: TGTGCCAGCAGCTTGGAGGACGCCCAAGAGACCCAGTACTTC
cdr3_aa: CASSLEDAQETQYF

cdr3_length: 16
j_call: TRBJ2-1
v_call: TRBV13
clone_size: many
d_call: .
cdr3_nt: TGTGCCAGCAGCCCCAAGGGGGTGGCTGGGGCCAATGAGCAGTTCTTC
cdr3_aa: CASSPKGVAGANEQFF

cdr3_length: 14
j_call: TRBJ2-5
v_call: TRBV7-9
clone_size: .
d_call: TRBD2
cdr3_nt: TGTGCCAGCGGCCCAGCGGGGGTCGAAGAGACCCAGTACTTC
cdr3_aa: CASGPAGVEETQYF

cdr3_length: 16
j_call: TRBJ1-4
v_call: TRBV7-9
clone_size: many
d_call: .
cdr3_nt: TGTGCCAGCAGCTTATCGTCAGACCCCGAGGGTGAAAAACTGTTTTTT
cdr3_aa: CASSLSSDPEGEKLFF

cdr3_length: 15
j_call: TRBJ1-5
v_call: TRBV7-9
clone_size: many
d_call: .
cdr3_nt: TGTGCCAGCAGCTTAGGGGTAGCCAGCAATCAGCCCCAGCATTTT
cdr3_aa: CASSLGVASNQPQHF